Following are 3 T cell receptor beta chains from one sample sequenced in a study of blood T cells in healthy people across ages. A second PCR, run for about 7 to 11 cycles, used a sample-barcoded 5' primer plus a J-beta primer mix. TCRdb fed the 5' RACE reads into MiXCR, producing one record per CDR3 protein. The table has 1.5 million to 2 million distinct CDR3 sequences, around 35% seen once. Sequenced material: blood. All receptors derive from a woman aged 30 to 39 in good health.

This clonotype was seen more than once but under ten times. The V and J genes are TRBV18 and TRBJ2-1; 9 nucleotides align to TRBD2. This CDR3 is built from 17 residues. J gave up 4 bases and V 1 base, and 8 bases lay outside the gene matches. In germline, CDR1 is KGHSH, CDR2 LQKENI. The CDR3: CASSPRRLAETYNEQFF. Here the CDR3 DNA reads TGTGCCAGCTCACCACGGCGACTAGCGGAGACTTACAATGAGCAGTTCTTC.

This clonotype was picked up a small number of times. The CDR3 protein is CAWTQGAIDAEAFF. The DNA for the CDR3 is TGTGCCTGGACCCAGGGGGCGATTGACGCTGAAGCTTTCTTT. The chain uses TRBV30 and TRBJ1-1; 8 bases match TRBD1. Germline lookup yields CDR1 GTSNPN and CDR2 SVGIG (reference sequence). The CDR3 length is 14 residues. V lost 4 bases to trimming and J lost 6 bases; unmatched junction nucleotides: 10.

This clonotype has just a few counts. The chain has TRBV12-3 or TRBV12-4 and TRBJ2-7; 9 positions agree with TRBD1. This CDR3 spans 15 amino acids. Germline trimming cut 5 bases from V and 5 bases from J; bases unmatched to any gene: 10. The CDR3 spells CASSPQGQGFDEQYF. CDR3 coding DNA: TGTGCCAGCAGTCCCCAGGGACAGGGTTTCGACGAGCAGTACTTC.